The 6 T cell receptor beta chains presented below share a single source sample, sequenced in a study of T cell responses to AZD1222 COVID-19 vaccine. Sequencing was performed with immunoSEQ multiplex PCR; in TCRdb, only in-frame clones are kept and a portion is missing. The table lists over 85,000 clones, just under 95% of them singletons, with about 7.8% in the top ten. Sequenced here: peripheral blood, sampled on day 0 of AZD1222 vaccination. These receptors were obtained from an adult in good health.

The gene calls are TRBV16 and TRBJ1-5; 10 nucleotides match TRBD1. CDR1 and CDR2 (germline): KGHSY, FQNENV. After removal of 4 bases from V and 4 bases from J, the junction contained 1 base not matched to a gene. The CDR3 length is 14 residues. The CDR3 reads CASSLGQGNQPQHF. Here the CDR3 DNA reads TGTGCCAGCAGCCTGGGACAGGGGAATCAGCCCCAGCATTTT.

The gene calls are TRBV5-1 and TRBJ1-6; D might be TRBD1 (5 bases). Deletions cut 2 bases from V and 7 bases from J, with 13 bases between. There are 15 residues in the CDR3. From germline, CDR1 is SGHRS and CDR2 YFSETQ. The CDR3 loop reads CASSLGTAGNSPLHF. DNA for the CDR3: TGCGCCAGCAGCTTAGGGACCGCTGGCAATTCACCCCTCCACTTT.

The chain employs TRBV28 and TRBJ1-1, with D unclear. This CDR3 has 14 residues. V lost 2 bases and J lost 4, with 11 bases in between. CDR1 is MDHEN, CDR2 SYDVKM, per germline. This CDR3 reads CASSLPGLGTEAFF. In nucleotides, the CDR3 is TGTGCCAGCAGTTTACCCGGGTTGGGCACTGAAGCTTTCTTT.

The V and J genes are TRBV10-3 and TRBJ2-2, with 8 bases fitting TRBD2. Trimming at V came to 6 bases and at J to 0 bases, leaving 6 bases not matched to a gene. The CDR3 has 16 amino acids. Germline-derived CDR1 and CDR2 are ENHRY and SYGVKD. Here the CDR3 DNA reads TGTGCCATCAGGGCCGAGCGGGGGCCGAACACCGGGGAGCTGTTTTTT. Its protein product is CAIRAERGPNTGELFF.

The CDR3 region is CASTRAGALTDTQYF. CDR3 bases: TGTGCCAGCACCCGAGCGGGGGCCCTCACAGATACGCAGTATTTT. The chain combines TRBV5-4 with TRBJ2-3; 8 nucleotides align to TRBD2. CDR3 length: 15 amino acids. The germline CDR1 and CDR2 sequences are SGHNT and YYREEE (reference sequence). The V segment lost 6 bases and the J segment 2 bases; nucleotides outside the gene matches: 8. The full variable domain, with the rest looked up from reference TRBV5-4 and TRBJ2-3, is ETGVTQSPTHLIKTRGQQVTLRCSSQSGHNTVSWYQQALGQGPQFIFQYYREEENGRGNFPPRFSGLQFPNYSSELNVNALELDDSALYLCASTRAGALTDTQYFGPGTRLTVL.

The chain recombines TRBV3-1 (or the pseudogene TRBV3-2) with TRBJ1-5; 10 nucleotides match TRBD1. The CDR3 covers 16 residues. V was clipped by 2 bases and J by 4 bases; unmatched bases: 5. Germline V gives CDR1 LGHDT, CDR2 YNNKEL (reference sequence). CDR3 loop: CASSQTRDRGNQPQHF. CDR3 DNA: TGTGCCAGCAGCCAAACCCGGGACAGGGGTAATCAGCCCCAGCATTTT.